Shown below are 29 T cell receptor beta chains from a single sample sequenced in a study of T cells after somatic rescue of genetic block. Method: immunoSEQ multiplex PCR; TCRdb's copy keeps in-frame clones and lacks some. The data hold some 15,000 clones, with 70% observed a single time. The sample consisted of peripheral blood mononuclear cells (PBMCs). The receptors here all came from a man aged 18 to 29.

Relative to its sample, this clone is medium-sized. J is TRBJ1-2 and V is TRBV7-3, with D unresolved. This CDR3 contains 13 residues. V lost 2 bases and J lost 8, with 12 bases in between. CDR1 is SGHTA and CDR2 is FQGTGA in the germline V gene. The CDR3 loop is CASSLWGGEGYTF. The CDR3 coding sequence is TGTGCCAGCAGCTTATGGGGTGGGGAGGGCTACACCTTC.

CDR3 in amino acids: CSARKGNTIYF. The CDR3 region has the DNA TGCAGTGCTAGGAAGGGAAACACCATATATTTT. The genes are TRBV20-1 and TRBJ1-3; D ambiguous. Between the trimmed V and J ends, which lost 3 bases and 4 bases, there was a span of 4 bases. The CDR3 covers 11 residues. Germline V CDR1 and CDR2: DFQATT, SNEGSKA (reference sequence).

This clone was detected a few times. V gene TRBV18 combines with J gene TRBJ1-1; D not certain. V lost 2 bases and J 1 base, leaving 14 bases between the germline ends. The CDR3 is made up of 16 amino acids. The germline V gene encodes CDR1 KGHSH and CDR2 LQKENI. In DNA, the CDR3 is TGTGCCAGCTCACCAGTCCTGGACCCGAGGAACACTGAAGCTTTCTTT. Protein product: CASSPVLDPRNTEAFF.

The rearrangement joins TRBV10-3 to TRBJ2-3, with D perhaps being TRBD1 or TRBD2 (5 bases each). The ends were cut back, 7 bases at V and 2 bases at J, with 13 bases in the middle. Germline V gene lookup returns CDR1 ENHRY and CDR2 SYGVKD. The CDR3 covers 14 residues. The CDR3 DNA reads TGTGCCATCACTACCGGGGCCAACACAGATACGCAGTATTTT. Protein sequence: CAITTGANTDTQYF.

The chain is built from TRBV4-1 and TRBJ2-1; 8 bases are shared with TRBD1. Trimming at V came to 4 bases and at J to 7 bases, leaving 12 bases not matched to a gene. The CDR3 is made up of 16 amino acids. CDR1 is MGHRA, CDR2 YSYEKL, per germline. For the CDR3, the DNA is TGCGCCAGCAGCCGGATGGGCGGACAGGGCGGGAATGAGCAGTTCTTC. This gives the protein CASSRMGGQGGNEQFF.

V gene TRBV10-1 combines with J gene TRBJ2-5; perhaps TRBD1 as D (5 bases). Germline CDR1 and CDR2: WNHNN and SYGVQD (reference sequence). Trimming left V 8 bases short and J 3 bases short, with 13 bases between. The CDR3 contains 13 residues. DNA for the CDR3: TGCGCCAGCGTTCTCCAGGGCGAAGAGACCCAGTACTTC. This codes for CASVLQGEETQYF.

This clone was counted only a few times. V is TRBV6-5 and J is TRBJ1-5; 7 positions agree with TRBD1. CDR3 length: 14 amino acids. V shed 6 bases, J shed 3 bases, and the junction held 5 bases outside the gene matches. Germline CDR1 reads MNHEY; CDR2 reads SVGAGI. The CDR3 DNA reads as TGTGCCAGCAGCCGAGGGACAGTCAATCAGCCCCAGCATTTT. It yields the protein CASSRGTVNQPQHF.

This sequence joins TRBV29-1 and TRBJ2-7, with a weak D call TRBD1 (6 bases). V lost 5 bases, J lost 2 bases, and 25 bases lay in between. CDR1 SQVTM and CDR2 ANQGSEA come from the germline V gene. This CDR3 has 17 amino acids. CDR3 nucleotide sequence: TGCAGCGTTAAGGTCGGGACACCACAAAAGAGTCCCTACGAGCAGTACTTC. Its protein is CSVKVGTPQKSPYEQYF.

This clone was counted a few times. This chain uses TRBV5-4 with TRBJ2-1; weak D call: TRBD2 (5 bases). CDR1 is SGHNT, CDR2 YYREEE, per germline (reference sequence). The CDR3 is 12 residues long. V lost 3 bases and J lost 9, with 10 bases in between. CDR3 DNA sequence: TGTGCCAGCAGCTCGGTAGGAGGTGAGCAGTTCTTC. This translates into CASSSVGGEQFF.

This chain uses TRBV7-2 with TRBJ2-7, with D hard to call. Between the trimmed V and J ends, which lost 5 bases and 3 bases, there was a span of 11 bases. Germline V gene data show CDR1 as SGHTA and CDR2 as FQGNSA. This CDR3 is 13 amino acids long. CDR3 amino acids: CASSRTKSYEQYF. CDR3 sequence (DNA): TGTGCCAGCAGCAGGACGAAGAGCTACGAGCAGTACTTC.

The CDR3 nucleotides are TGTGCCAGCAGTGAATTGGGCACCTACGAGCAGTACTTC. Protein sequence: CASSELGTYEQYF. The rearrangement uses TRBV6-5 and TRBJ2-7, with D unclear. Trimming stripped 5 bases from V and 2 bases from J, with 10 bases between. The germline V gene has CDR1 MNHEY and CDR2 SVGAGI. The CDR3 is 13 amino acids.

A word on this clone: Mismatch with germline at one junction end may stem from a read error. This chain uses TRBV7-7 with TRBJ2-3; D call uncertain. The CDR3 is 13 residues long. Germline lookup yields CDR1 SSHAT and CDR2 FNYEAQ (reference sequence). The CDR3 bases are TGTGCTAGCAGCTTAGAATACGCAGATACGCAGTATTTT. Translating it yields CASSLEYADTQYF. The whole variable domain, remainder taken from reference TRBV7-7 and TRBJ2-3, is GAGVSQSPRYKVTKRGQDVTLRCDPISSHATLYWYQQALGQGPEFLTYFNYEAQPDKSGLPSDRFSAERPEGSISTLTIQRTEQRDSAMYRCASSLEYADTQYFGPGTRLTVL.

The chain couples TRBV2 to TRBJ2-7; D may be TRBD1 or TRBD2 (6 bases each). Germline V CDR1 and CDR2: SNHLY, FYNNEI. The ends were cut back, 4 bases at V and 3 bases at J, with 16 bases in the middle. This CDR3 is built from 15 residues. CDR3 residues: CASSAPLADSYEQYF. CDR3 nucleotide sequence: TGTGCCAGCAGTGCCCCTTTAGCGGACAGCTACGAGCAGTACTTC.

V and J are TRBV6-5 and TRBJ1-3; 7 bases fit TRBD1. The CDR3 covers 15 residues. The germline gives CDR1 MNHEY, CDR2 SVGAGI. The ends lost 6 bases at V and 0 bases at J; junction bases unmatched: 5. DNA for the CDR3: TGTGCCAGCAGACCGACAGGGCCCTCTGGAAACACCATATATTTT. It translates to CASRPTGPSGNTIYF.

This chain links TRBV10-3 with TRBJ2-7, with 10 bases lining up with TRBD2. V dropped 9 bases and J dropped 0; count of bases not matched to a gene: 5. The CDR3 totals 14 residues. Per the germline V gene, CDR1 is ENHRY and CDR2 is SYGVKD. CDR3 region: CAISSGGTSYEQYF. CDR3 sequence (DNA): TGTGCCATTTCTAGCGGGGGCACCTCCTACGAGCAGTACTTC.

CDR3 amino acids: CAWSVATVGNIQYF. The CDR3, as DNA: TGTGCCTGGAGTGTAGCGACAGTGGGAAACATTCAGTACTTC. V is TRBV30 and J is TRBJ2-4; D perhaps matches TRBD1 (5 bases). This CDR3 contains 14 residues. Per germline, CDR1 GTSNPN and CDR2 SVGIG (reference sequence). Trimming took 0 bases from V and 6 from J, leaving 12 bases between them.

The gene calls are TRBV18 and TRBJ2-7; tentative D call: TRBD2 (6 bases). The germline CDR1 and CDR2 sequences are KGHSH and LQKENI. The ends were cut back, 0 bases at V and 0 bases at J, with 9 bases in the middle. The CDR3 runs to 15 residues. The chain's CDR3 is CASSPPKTSSYEQYF. DNA of the CDR3: TGTGCCAGCTCACCACCGAAGACTAGCTCCTACGAGCAGTACTTC.

The chain carries TRBV5-4 and TRBJ2-5; possibly TRBD1 for D (6 bases). The germline V gene encodes CDR1 SGHNT and CDR2 YYREEE (reference sequence). Trimming cost V 6 bases and J 4 bases, with 16 bases left between them. The CDR3 is made up of 14 amino acids. The CDR3 spells CASKTGSSGETQYF. The DNA of the CDR3 is TGTGCCAGCAAGACAGGTTCTAGTGGAGAGACCCAGTACTTC.

The chain is built from TRBV20-1 and TRBJ1-4, with D unclear. V lost 4 bases and J lost 5, with 5 bases in between. Germline-derived CDR1 and CDR2 are DFQATT and SNEGSKA (reference sequence). This CDR3 comprises 11 residues. The CDR3 is CSATGNEKLFF. CDR3 sequence (DNA): TGCAGTGCTACGGGGAATGAAAAACTGTTTTTT.

The rearrangement joins TRBV30 to TRBJ1-1; maybe TRBD1 (5 bases). Germline V CDR1 and CDR2: GTSNPN, SVGIG (reference sequence). CDR3 size: 15 residues. Trimming took off 4 bases at V and 2 bases at J, with 17 bases between the two ends. This chain's CDR3 is CAWNLQGWINTEAFF. CDR3 DNA sequence: TGTGCCTGGAACCTCCAGGGTTGGATCAACACTGAAGCTTTCTTT.

For the CDR3, the DNA is TGCGCCAGCAGCTTTCAAGAGACCCAGTACTTC. Translated, it gives CASSFQETQYF. This chain links TRBV5-1 with TRBJ2-5; no definite D call. V lost 2 bases and J lost 2, with 1 base in between. This CDR3 has 11 residues. Germline V gives CDR1 SGHRS, CDR2 YFSETQ.

The chain carries TRBV10-3 and TRBJ2-1, with 10 bases that match TRBD2. This CDR3 spans 15 amino acids. Germline V gene sequence: CDR1 ENHRY, CDR2 SYGVKD. V shed 6 bases, J shed 4 bases, and the junction held 6 bases outside the gene matches. The CDR3 nucleotides are TGTGCCATCAGGGGAGCGGGAGGGCATTACAATGAGCAGTTCTTC. Translated: CAIRGAGGHYNEQFF.

This clone turned up a few times. J is TRBJ2-6 and V is TRBV19; D is unclear. From germline, CDR1 is LNHDA and CDR2 SQIVND (reference sequence). This CDR3 region has 15 residues. Trimming removed 6 bases from V and 5 bases from J, with 14 bases in between. In DNA, the CDR3 is TGTGCCAGTAGAGGCCACTGGTCTCGGGCCAACGTCCTGACTTTC. The encoded protein is CASRGHWSRANVLTF.

The chain links TRBV19 to TRBJ1-2, with TRBD1 matching over 7 bases. The CDR3 runs to 14 residues. Germline lookup yields CDR1 LNHDA and CDR2 SQIVND (reference sequence). With 3 bases clipped from V and 3 bases from J, the junction kept 4 bases outside the gene matches. CDR3 region: CASSISGGDYGYTF. The CDR3, as DNA: TGTGCCAGTAGTATTTCAGGGGGAGACTATGGCTACACCTTC. Complete variable domain (other parts from reference TRBV19 and TRBJ1-2): DGGITQSPKYLFRKEGQNVTLSCEQNLNHDAMYWYRQDPGQGLRLIYYSQIVNDFQKGDIAEGYSVSREKKESFPLTVTSAQKNPTAFYLCASSISGGDYGYTFGSGTRLTVV.

V gene TRBV30 combines with J gene TRBJ1-5; 9 bases map to TRBD1. The CDR3 runs 20 residues. The germline V gene encodes CDR1 GTSNPN and CDR2 SVGIG (reference sequence). Trimming at V came to 3 bases and at J to 2 bases, leaving 20 bases not matched to a gene. The CDR3 bases are TGTGCCTGGAGGCCTACACAGGGGGCGGGAGGGCTGATCGGCAATCAGCCCCAGCATTTT. Translating gives CAWRPTQGAGGLIGNQPQHF. Variable domain in full (rest from reference TRBV30 and TRBJ1-5): SQTIHQWPATLVQPVGSPLSLECTVEGTSNPNLYWYRQAAGRGLQLLFYSVGIGQISSEVPQNLSASRPQDRQFILSSKKLLLSDSGFYLCAWRPTQGAGGLIGNQPQHFGDGTRLSIL.

The chain employs TRBV28 and TRBJ1-2; D is possibly TRBD1 (6 bases). Germline V gene lookup returns CDR1 MDHEN and CDR2 SYDVKM. The V end lost 3 bases, the J end lost 4 bases, and 27 bases lay between the germline ends. CDR3 length equals 19 residues. This chain's CDR3 is CASSFSTLFRGRAVYGYTF. CDR3 in DNA: TGTGCCAGCAGTTTTTCAACCTTATTCAGGGGACGGGCGGTCTATGGCTACACCTTC.

The chain combines TRBV5-4 with TRBJ2-6, with no clear D. The V and J ends lost 7 bases and 5 bases respectively, with 22 bases between them. Germline assignment: CDR1 SGHNT and CDR2 YYREEE (reference sequence). The CDR3 is made up of 17 amino acids. As DNA, the CDR3 is TGTGCCAGCCCTTATAATACCAGACAAAGTCGGGCCAACGTCCTGACTTTC. Translation: CASPYNTRQSRANVLTF.

This chain joins TRBV6-5 and TRBJ1-2, with D possibly TRBD1 on 6 matching bases. Germline V lookup: CDR1 MNHEY, CDR2 SVGAGI. V dropped 0 bases and J dropped 5 bases, with 7 bases sitting between them. This CDR3 has 13 residues. The CDR3 protein is CASSYSGTYGYTF. The CDR3 DNA sequence: TGTGCCAGCAGTTACTCCGGGACATATGGCTACACCTTC.

This sequence joins TRBV7-8 and TRBJ1-4; 10 nucleotides agree with TRBD1. Losses at the gene ends were 5 bases for V and 4 bases for J; bases not matched to a gene: 7. The CDR3 spans 16 residues. Germline CDR1 SGHVS, CDR2 FQNEAQ. The DNA of the CDR3 is TGTGCCAGCAGCCAGGGACAGGGGCGCTTTAATGAAAAACTGTTTTTT. Its translation: CASSQGQGRFNEKLFF.